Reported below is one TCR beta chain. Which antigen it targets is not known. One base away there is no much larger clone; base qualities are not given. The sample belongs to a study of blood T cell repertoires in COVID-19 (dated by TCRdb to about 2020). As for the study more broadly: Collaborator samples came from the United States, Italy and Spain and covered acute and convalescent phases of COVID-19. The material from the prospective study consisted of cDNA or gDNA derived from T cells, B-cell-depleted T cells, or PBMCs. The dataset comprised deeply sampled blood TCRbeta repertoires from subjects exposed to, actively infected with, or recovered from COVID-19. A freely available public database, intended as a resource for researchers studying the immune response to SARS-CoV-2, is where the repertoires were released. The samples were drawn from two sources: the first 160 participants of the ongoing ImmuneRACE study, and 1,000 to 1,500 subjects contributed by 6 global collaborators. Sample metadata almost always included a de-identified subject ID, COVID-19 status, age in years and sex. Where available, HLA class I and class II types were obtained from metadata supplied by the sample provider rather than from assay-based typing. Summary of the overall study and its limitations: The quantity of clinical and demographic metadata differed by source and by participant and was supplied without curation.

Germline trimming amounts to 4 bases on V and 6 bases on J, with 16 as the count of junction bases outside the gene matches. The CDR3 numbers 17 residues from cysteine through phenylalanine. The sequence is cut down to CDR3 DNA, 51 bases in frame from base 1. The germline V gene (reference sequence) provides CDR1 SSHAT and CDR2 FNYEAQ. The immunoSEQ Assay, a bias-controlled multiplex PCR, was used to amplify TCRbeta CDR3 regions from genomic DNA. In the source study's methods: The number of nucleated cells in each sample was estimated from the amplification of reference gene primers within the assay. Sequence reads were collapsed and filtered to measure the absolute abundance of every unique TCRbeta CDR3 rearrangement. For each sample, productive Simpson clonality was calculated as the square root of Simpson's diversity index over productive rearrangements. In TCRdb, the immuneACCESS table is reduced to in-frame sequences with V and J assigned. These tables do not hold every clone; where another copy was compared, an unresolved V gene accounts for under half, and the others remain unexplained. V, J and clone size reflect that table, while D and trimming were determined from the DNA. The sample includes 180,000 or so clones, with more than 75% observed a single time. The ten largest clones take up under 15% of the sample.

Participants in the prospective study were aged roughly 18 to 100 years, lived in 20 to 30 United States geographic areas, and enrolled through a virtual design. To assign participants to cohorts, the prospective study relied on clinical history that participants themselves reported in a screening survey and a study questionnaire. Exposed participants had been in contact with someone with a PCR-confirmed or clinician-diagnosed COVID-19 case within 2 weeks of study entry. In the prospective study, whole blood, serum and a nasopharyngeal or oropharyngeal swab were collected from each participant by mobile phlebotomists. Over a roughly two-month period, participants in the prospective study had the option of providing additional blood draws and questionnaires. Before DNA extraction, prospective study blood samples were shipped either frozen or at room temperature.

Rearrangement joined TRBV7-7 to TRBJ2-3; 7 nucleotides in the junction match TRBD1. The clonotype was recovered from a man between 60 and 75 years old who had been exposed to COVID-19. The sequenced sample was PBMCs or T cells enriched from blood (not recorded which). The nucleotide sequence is TGTGCCAGCAGCTACCCTAGATTGACAGGGATGGCCGATACGCAGTATTTT. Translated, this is CASSYPRLTGMADTQYF. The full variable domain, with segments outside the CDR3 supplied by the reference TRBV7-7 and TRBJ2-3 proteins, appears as GAGVSQSPRYKVTKRGQDVTLRCDPISSHATLYWYQQALGQGPEFLTYFNYEAQPDKSGLPSDRFSAERPEGSISTLTIQRTEQRDSAMYRCASSYPRLTGMADTQYFGPGTRLTVL.